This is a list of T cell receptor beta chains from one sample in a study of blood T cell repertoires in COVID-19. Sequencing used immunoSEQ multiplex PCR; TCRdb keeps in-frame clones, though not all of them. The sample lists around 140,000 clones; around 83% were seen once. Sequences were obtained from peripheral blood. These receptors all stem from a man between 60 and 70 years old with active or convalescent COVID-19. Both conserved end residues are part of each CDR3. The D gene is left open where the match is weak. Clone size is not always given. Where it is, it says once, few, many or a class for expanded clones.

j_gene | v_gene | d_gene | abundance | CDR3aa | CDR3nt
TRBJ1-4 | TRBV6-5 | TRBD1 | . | CASSYGQGGFEKLFF | TGTGCCAGCAGTTACGGTCAGGGGGGATTCGAAAAACTGTTTTTT
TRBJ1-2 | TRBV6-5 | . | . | CASSPRPEVYGYTF | TGTGCCAGCAGTCCCCGGCCCGAGGTCTATGGCTACACCTTC
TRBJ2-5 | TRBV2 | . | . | CASSFRDTHRETQYF | TGTGCCAGCAGCTTCCGGGACACACATCGAGAGACCCAGTACTTC
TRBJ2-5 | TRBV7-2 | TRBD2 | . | CASSLLWRLAGSEETQYF | TGTGCCAGCAGCTTATTGTGGAGACTAGCGGGCTCAGAAGAGACCCAGTACTTC
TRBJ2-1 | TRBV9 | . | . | CASSVATTRNEQFF | TGTGCCAGCAGCGTAGCTACGACGCGGAATGAGCAGTTCTTC
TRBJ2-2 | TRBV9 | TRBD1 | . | CASSARTGPNTGELFF | TGTGCCAGCAGCGCCCGGACAGGGCCGAACACCGGGGAGCTGTTTTTT
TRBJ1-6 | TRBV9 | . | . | CASSVEDRSNSPLHF | TGTGCCAGCAGCGTAGAAGACAGGAGTAATTCACCCCTCCACTTT
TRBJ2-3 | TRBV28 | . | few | CASSPYTDTQYF | TGTGCCAGCAGTCCTTACACAGATACGCAGTATTTT
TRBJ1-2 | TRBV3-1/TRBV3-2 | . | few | CASSQGQGGGYTF | TGTGCCAGCAGCCAGGGGCAGGGAGGTGGCTACACCTTC
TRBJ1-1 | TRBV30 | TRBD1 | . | CAWTKLGQVLIMNTEAFF | TGTGCCTGGACTAAATTGGGACAGGTTCTTATAATGAACACTGAAGCTTTCTTT
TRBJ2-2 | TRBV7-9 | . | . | CASSPPSRGNTGELFF | TGTGCCAGCAGCCCGCCCTCGCGGGGGAACACCGGGGAGCTGTTTTTT
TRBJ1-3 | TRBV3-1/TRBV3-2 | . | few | CASSQENRATGNTIYF | TGTGCCAGCAGCCAAGAGAACAGGGCTACTGGAAACACCATATATTTT
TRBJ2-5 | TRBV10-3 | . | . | CAISLGETQYF | TGTGCCATCAGTCTAGGAGAGACCCAGTACTTC
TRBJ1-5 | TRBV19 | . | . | CAGGGGRNQPQHF | TGTGCCGGAGGGGGAGGGCGCAATCAGCCCCAGCATTTT
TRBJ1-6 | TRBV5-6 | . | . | CASSFRGVNSPLHF | TGTGCCAGCAGCTTTCGGGGAGTCAATTCACCCCTCCACTTT
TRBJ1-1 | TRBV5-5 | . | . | CASSKTAYTEAFF | TGTGCCAGCAGTAAGACAGCGTACACTGAAGCTTTCTTT
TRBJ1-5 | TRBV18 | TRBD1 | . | CASSRGTASSPQHF | TGTGCCAGCTCACGAGGGACAGCCAGCTCGCCCCAGCATTTT